Listed below are T cell receptor beta chains from one sample, sequenced in a study of cytomegalovirus exposure and HLA in healthy donors. Measured with immunoSEQ multiplex PCR; TCRdb has only the in-frame clones, and not every one. The table includes roughly 130,000 clones, about three quarters detected once. The sample comprised PBMCs. The receptors shown here come from a human donor in good health. Both conserved end residues are part of each CDR3. D genes are given only for firm matches. Expanded clones get a size class; other rows say once, few or many, or leave the size out.

V gene	clone size	J gene	D gene	CDR3 DNA	CDR3 protein
TRBV7-8	.	TRBJ2-5	TRBD1	TGTGCCAGCAGCGGACCGACAGGGGACTTGTACCAAGAGACCCAGTACTTC	CASSGPTGDLYQETQYF
TRBV27	.	TRBJ1-2	TRBD1	TGTGCCAGCAGTATCACAGGGGCCAACTATGGCTACACCTTC	CASSITGANYGYTF
TRBV11-3	.	TRBJ1-3	.	TGTGCCAGCAGCTTCCCGGGGGGAAACACCATATATTTT	CASSFPGGNTIYF
TRBV2	.	TRBJ2-1	.	TGTGCCAGCAGTGAAGCGTTCGAAGGGGCATATGGTGGGCAGTTCTTC	CASSEAFEGAYGGQFF
TRBV4-1	.	TRBJ1-6	.	TGCGCCAGCAGCCAAATAGGGGTTGAATCACCCCTCCACTTT	CASSQIGVESPLHF
TRBV6-5	.	TRBJ1-2	TRBD1	TGTGCCAGCAGTCTTTACAGGGGACCTCCTAGGGGCTACACCTTC	CASSLYRGPPRGYTF
TRBV14	.	TRBJ1-1	.	TGTGCCAGCAGCCTACTCAGTTCAGGGTCTACTGAAGCTTTCTTT	CASSLLSSGSTEAFF
TRBV5-8	.	TRBJ1-4	.	TGTGCCAGCAGCGCCCGGGGAGTCCCGCCGGAAAAACTGTTTTTT	CASSARGVPPEKLFF
TRBV13	once	TRBJ1-2	.	TGTGCCAGCAGCTGGGGGGGGAGGTATGGCTACACCTTC	CASSWGGRYGYTF
TRBV13	.	TRBJ2-7	TRBD2	TGTGCCAGCAGCCCACGCGGGGGTTACGAGCAGTACTTC	CASSPRGGYEQYF
TRBV27	once	TRBJ1-6	.	TGTGCCAGCAGTTTATGGCAGGGGTTGGGGTCACCCCTCCACTTT	CASSLWQGLGSPLHF
TRBV7-6	.	TRBJ2-3	.	TGTGCCAGCAGCTTAAAGCCGGGGGGCCTCACAGATACGCAGTATTTT	CASSLKPGGLTDTQYF
TRBV7-2	.	TRBJ2-7	TRBD2	TGTGCCAGCAGCTACGGGGGGGCCGTCCACGAGCAGTACTTC	CASSYGGAVHEQYF
TRBV19	.	TRBJ1-2	TRBD1	TGTGCCAGTAGCCCTTACGAAGGGACAGGTACTAACTATGGCTACACCTTC	CASSPYEGTGTNYGYTF
TRBV19	.	TRBJ2-3	.	TGTGCCAGTAGTCAGCCAGGAAGAGAGTCAGATACGCAGTATTTT	CASSQPGRESDTQYF
TRBV9	.	TRBJ1-3	.	TGTGCCAGCAGCGTACCGGAGGCTGGAAACACCATATATTTT	CASSVPEAGNTIYF
TRBV27	.	TRBJ2-7	.	TGTGCCAGCTCATGGACACTCACTTCCTACGAGCAGTACTTC	CASSWTLTSYEQYF
TRBV5-5	.	TRBJ2-5	TRBD2	TGTGCCAGCAGCTTGGGGTCAGGGACTAGCGGCCAAGAGACCCAGTACTTC	CASSLGSGTSGQETQYF
TRBV5-1	.	TRBJ2-5	TRBD2	TGCGCCAGCAGCTTGTGGGGGCTAGCGGGGGGCCAATTTATGCTCCAAGAGACCCAGTACTTC	CASSLWGLAGGQFMLQETQYF
TRBV6-4	.	TRBJ2-3	.	TGTGCCAGCAGTGACTTTAGGGGAGATACGCAGTATTTT	CASSDFRGDTQYF
TRBV2	.	TRBJ2-2	TRBD2	TGTGCCAGCAGTGCGGGGGGGCCTCCCGGGGAGCTGTTTTTT	CASSAGGPPGELFF
TRBV5-8	.	TRBJ2-1	TRBD2	TGTGCCAGCACCACTAGCGGGGGGGCTTACAATGAGCAGTTCTTC	CASTTSGGAYNEQFF
TRBV19	.	TRBJ2-3	.	TGTGCCAGTAGTATATACAGAGCCCCAGATACGCAGTATTTT	CASSIYRAPDTQYF
TRBV11-1	once	TRBJ2-7	TRBD1	TGTGCCAGCAGCCCGACAGGGACAATTACCCACGAGCAGTACTTC	CASSPTGTITHEQYF
TRBV28	.	TRBJ2-4	.	TGTGCCAGCAGGGAGGCGACAGGGAGGAACATTCAGTACTTC	CASREATGRNIQYF
TRBV25-1	.	TRBJ2-7	TRBD1	TGTGCCAGCAGTATATCCGGGACAGCCTTATCGACGAGCGCGTACTTC	CASSISGTALSTSAYF
TRBV29-1	.	TRBJ2-2	.	TGCAGCGAGCTTGAAAACACCGGGGAGCTGTTTTTT	CSELENTGELFF
TRBV11-2	.	TRBJ2-3	.	TGTGCCAGCAGCCTTCTTCGAGGTGGGGATACGCAGTATTTT	CASSLLRGGDTQYF
TRBV2	few	TRBJ1-1	.	TGTGCCAGCAGTGTAGAGAGGAACACTGAAGCTTTCTTT	CASSVERNTEAFF
TRBV7-9	.	TRBJ2-1	.	TGTGCCAGCAGCCAATTCCGGGAGCAGTTCTTC	CASSQFREQFF
TRBV9	.	TRBJ2-5	.	TGTGCCAGCAGCGTAGGAGGGGGTGGGGGATCTCAAGAGACCCAGTACTTC	CASSVGGGGGSQETQYF
TRBV5-1	.	TRBJ1-4	TRBD1	TGCGCCAGCAGCCACGACAGGGAACGGTCAACTAATGAAAAACTGTTTTTT	CASSHDRERSTNEKLFF
TRBV5-1	.	TRBJ1-1	TRBD1	TGCGCCAGCAGGGAAACGGGACAGAGGAACACTGAAGCTTTCTTT	CASRETGQRNTEAFF
TRBV25-1	.	TRBJ1-1	.	TGTGCCAGCAGTGAATTAGGGGCTAGTACTGAAGCTTTCTTT	CASSELGASTEAFF
TRBV6-5	.	TRBJ2-2	.	TGTGCCAGCAGTTACTCGATCGGGACAGGGGAGCTGTTTTTT	CASSYSIGTGELFF
TRBV5-6	.	TRBJ1-5	.	TGTGCCAGCAGCTTTAGAACTGCCCAGCCCCAGCATTTT	CASSFRTAQPQHF
TRBV28	few	TRBJ2-7	TRBD1	TGTGCCAGTGAACAGGGGGGAAGCTCCTACGAGCAGTACTTC	CASEQGGSSYEQYF
TRBV5-1	.	TRBJ2-3	TRBD2	TGCGCCAGCAGCTTGTCCGTAGCGGGGGGGCCCACAGATACGCAGTATTTT	CASSLSVAGGPTDTQYF
TRBV5-6	few	TRBJ1-1	.	TGTGCCAGCAGCCGACGGTCTCCAGGGTTATTGACTGAAGCTTTCTTT	CASSRRSPGLLTEAFF
TRBV5-1	.	TRBJ2-3	.	TGCGCCAGCAGCTCGGGTGGAACGGGGGTCACAGATACGCAGTATTTT	CASSSGGTGVTDTQYF
TRBV14	.	TRBJ2-7	.	TGTGCCAGCAGCCAATTCTCCTACTACGAGCAGTACTTC	CASSQFSYYEQYF
TRBV6-1	.	TRBJ1-1	.	TGTGCCAGCAGTGAAGTGGAGGGCCGGGGGATGAACACTGAAGCTTTCTTT	CASSEVEGRGMNTEAFF
TRBV15	.	TRBJ2-1	TRBD2	TGTGCCACCAGCAGAGATGGAGGGCTAGCGGGGAGAGACAATGAGCAGTTCTTC	CATSRDGGLAGRDNEQFF
TRBV28	.	TRBJ2-2	.	TGTGCCAGCAGTCGGCCCCTCAAGGCCGGCGGAAACACCGGGGAGCTGTTTTTT	CASSRPLKAGGNTGELFF
TRBV28	.	TRBJ2-6	.	TGTGCCAGCAGTCCAATAGAGGGCCATCACACGAGCTCTGGGGCCAACGTCCTGACTTTC	CASSPIEGHHTSSGANVLTF
TRBV6-6	once	TRBJ1-5	.	TGTGCCAGCAGACGGACAGCCGATCAGCCCCAGCATTTT	CASRRTADQPQHF
TRBV7-9	.	TRBJ2-7	TRBD2	TGTGCCAGCAGCTTAATCACGGGGGGGCCTTATGAGCAGTACTTC	CASSLITGGPYEQYF
TRBV9	.	TRBJ1-6	TRBD1	TGTGCCAGCAGGGGAGAGGGGGCCTCACCCCTCCACTTT	CASRGEGASPLHF
TRBV19	.	TRBJ2-1	TRBD2	TGTGCCAGTAGTATTCTAGCGGGCAGTGAGCAGTTCTTC	CASSILAGSEQFF
TRBV29-1	.	TRBJ2-1	.	TGCAGCGCCGGTACCCCAGGGTACGATGAGCAGTTCTTC	CSAGTPGYDEQFF
TRBV5-8	few	TRBJ1-5	TRBD1	TGTGCCAGCAGCCTGCAGGGACAGGGAGGTAATCAGCCCCAGCATTTT	CASSLQGQGGNQPQHF